The T cell receptor beta chain under discussion was sequenced for a study of blood T cell repertoires in COVID-19. Libraries were prepared by immunoSEQ multiplex PCR; TCRdb keeps only in-frame clonotypes and omits some of them. The table records 150,000 or so clones, 65% to 85% of them present only once. This clone appeared once. The length of the CDR3 is 17 residues. Germline CDR1 reads MNHEY; CDR2 reads SMNVEV (reference sequence). Trimming took 2 bases from V and 2 from J; bases not matched to a gene: 11. The chain joins TRBV27 to TRBJ2-7; 8 bases align to TRBD1. This TCR was recovered from a woman in her fifties or sixties who had been exposed to COVID-19. Sample: PBMCs or T cells enriched from blood (not recorded which). Here the CDR3 reads CASSLMPARGLPYEQYF. Here the CDR3 DNA reads TGTGCCAGCAGTTTAATGCCCGCCAGGGGGCTCCCCTACGAGCAGTACTTC.